A single sample is the source of the 20 T cell receptor beta chains below, sequenced in a study of PD-1 blockade in classical Hodgkin lymphoma. Brentuximab vedotin exposure varied, and every patient relapsed after autologous stem cell transplantation. From thawed PBMCs, CD4+ T cells were purified using magnetic negative selection. Repertoires were generated with immunoSEQ multiplex PCR, while TCRdb's copy carries only in-frame clones and drops some. The sample yields several thousand clones, 78% seen once. The source material was CD4+ T cells from blood, sampled at baseline. The receptors were gathered from a human donor with classical Hodgkin lymphoma.

The chain carries TRBV28 and TRBJ1-4, with a tentative D call TRBD1 (6 bases). The CDR3 runs 13 residues. CDR1 is MDHEN, CDR2 SYDVKM, per germline. Between the trimmed V and J ends, which lost 5 bases and 12 bases, there was a span of 16 bases. CDR3 amino acids: CASSQTTGPQLFF. The CDR3 bases are TGTGCCAGCAGTCAGACGACAGGCCCTCAACTGTTTTTT.

V gene TRBV11-1 combines with J gene TRBJ2-1, with 10 bases fitting TRBD2. This CDR3 has 13 residues. Germline V gives CDR1 SGHAT, CDR2 FQDESV (reference sequence). Trimming took 5 bases from V and 14 from J; bases not matched to a gene: 9. In nucleotides, the CDR3 is TGTGCCAGCAGCCGACGGGGGAGCGGGGGGGAGTTCTTC. Protein product: CASSRRGSGGEFF.

This clone was observed a single time. The CDR3 loop is CASSREVRAQYTQYF. The DNA of the CDR3 is TGCGCCAGCAGCCGAGAGGTCAGGGCACAATATACGCAGTATTTT. The chain employs TRBV4-1 and TRBJ2-3; tentatively, D is TRBD1 (5 bases). Germline lookup yields CDR1 MGHRA and CDR2 YSYEKL. V dropped 4 bases and J dropped 7 bases, with 18 bases sitting between them. The CDR3 runs to 15 residues.

The chain employs TRBV5-1 and TRBJ1-2; 7 bases match TRBD1. The germline V gene has CDR1 SGHRS and CDR2 YFSETQ. The CDR3 extends over 16 amino acids. V gave up 2 bases and J gave up 5 bases; unmatched junction bases: 12. The CDR3 loop is CASSFRTGWVLYGYTF. In DNA, the CDR3 is TGCGCCAGCAGCTTTAGGACAGGTTGGGTACTTTATGGCTACACCTTC.

For the CDR3, the DNA is TGTGCCAGCAGCCAGACAGGGGATGAAGCTTTCTTT. It is translated as CASSQTGDEAFF. The chain uses TRBV7-2 and TRBJ1-1; 8 positions match TRBD1. The CDR3 extends over 12 amino acids. Trimming cost V 5 bases and J 7 bases; bases outside gene matches: 3. CDR1 is SGHTA, CDR2 FQGNSA, per germline. The full variable domain, rest sourced from reference TRBV7-2 and TRBJ1-1, is GAGVSQSPSNKVTEKGKDVELRCDPISGHTALYWYRQSLGQGLEFLIYFQGNSAPDKSGLPSDRFSAERTGGSVSTLTIQRTQQEDSAVYLCASSQTGDEAFFGQGTRLTVV.

The V and J genes are TRBV2 and TRBJ1-1; D may be TRBD1 (5 bases). The V end was cut by 7 bases, the J end by 1 base, with 10 bases between. Germline V CDR1 and CDR2: SNHLY, FYNNEI. The CDR3 totals 13 residues. The DNA of the CDR3 is TGTGCCAGCAATAGACAGACGAACACTGAAGCTTTCTTT. Protein product: CASNRQTNTEAFF.

This chain links TRBV18 with TRBJ2-1, with a possible D match to TRBD1 (5 bases). Germline V lookup: CDR1 KGHSH, CDR2 LQKENI. V was clipped by 1 base and J by 9 bases, with 16 bases between them. CDR3 length: 15 amino acids. CDR3 region: CASSPLGQGGGEQFF. The CDR3 DNA is TGTGCCAGCTCACCACTAGGGCAGGGTGGTGGTGAGCAGTTCTTC.

This chain connects TRBV19 to TRBJ2-1; 15 nucleotides line up with TRBD2. Germline CDR1 LNHDA, CDR2 SQIVND (reference sequence). The V and J ends lost 4 bases and 4 bases, in that order; junction bases with no gene match: 8. This CDR3 is built from 18 residues. The CDR3 DNA follows: TGTGCCAGTAGTACGGGACTAGCGGGGGGCGGGTCGTACAATGAGCAGTTCTTC. It is translated as CASSTGLAGGGSYNEQFF.

The gene calls are TRBV28 and TRBJ2-2; D gene uncertain. The CDR3 has 12 amino acids. Germline CDR1 MDHEN, CDR2 SYDVKM. V lost 2 bases and J 5 bases, leaving 3 bases between the germline ends. CDR3 loop: CASSLRTGELFF. In DNA, the CDR3 is TGTGCCAGCAGTTTAAGGACCGGGGAGCTGTTTTTT.

The rearrangement uses TRBV27 and TRBJ2-7, with D maybe TRBD1 (6 bases). V dropped 8 bases and J dropped 0 bases, with 17 bases sitting between them. This CDR3 region has 15 residues. The germline CDR1 and CDR2 sequences are MNHEY and SMNVEV (reference sequence). The CDR3, as DNA: TGTGCCAGCTCCCAACAGGGACGAACCTCCTACGAGCAGTACTTC. This codes for CASSQQGRTSYEQYF.

This chain links TRBV28 with TRBJ1-1, with D perhaps TRBD1 (5 bases). This CDR3 is 12 amino acids long. Germline V lookup: CDR1 MDHEN, CDR2 SYDVKM. Trimming stripped 4 bases from V and 6 bases from J, with 9 bases between. Written as DNA, the CDR3 is TGTGCCAGCAGTTGGGGGTTCGCTGAAGCTTTCTTT. Translated, it gives CASSWGFAEAFF.

This clone was recorded once. The rearrangement uses TRBV4-1 and TRBJ2-4; either TRBD1 or TRBD2 may fit D (5 bases each). CDR3 length: 16 amino acids. Looked up from germline, CDR1 is MGHRA and CDR2 is YSYEKL. The ends were cut back, 3 bases at V and 0 bases at J, with 12 bases in the middle. The CDR3 reads CASSQAGTLAKNIQYF. Here the CDR3 DNA reads TGCGCCAGCAGCCAGGCAGGGACCTTAGCCAAAAACATTCAGTACTTC.

V usage is TRBV7-2 and J usage is TRBJ2-1; possibly TRBD2 for D (5 bases). Deletions cut 5 bases from V and 9 bases from J, with 11 bases between. The CDR3 totals 12 residues. Germline V gene data show CDR1 as SGHTA and CDR2 as FQGNSA. The CDR3 region is CASSPGLGEQFF. CDR3 bases: TGTGCCAGCAGCCCTGGACTTGGTGAGCAGTTCTTC.

V gene TRBV6-4 combines with J gene TRBJ1-1; D not certain. CDR1 is MRHNA, CDR2 SNTAGT, per germline. The CDR3 has 15 residues. V lost 6 bases and J 1 base, leaving 15 bases between the germline ends. Here the CDR3 reads CASRRTRVTNTEAFF. CDR3 nucleotide sequence: TGTGCCAGCAGGCGGACCCGGGTTACGAACACTGAAGCTTTCTTT.

The rearrangement links TRBV28 to TRBJ2-7; D is perhaps TRBD1 (6 bases). Trimming took off 5 bases at V and 2 bases at J, with 10 bases between the two ends. Germline-derived CDR1 and CDR2 are MDHEN and SYDVKM. This CDR3 contains 13 residues. CDR3 bases: TGTGCCAGCAGTCTCGGGACACCCTACGAGCAGTACTTC. Translation: CASSLGTPYEQYF.

The chain uses TRBV5-5 and TRBJ2-7; the match to TRBD1 covers 12 bases. With V trimmed by 0 bases and J by 2 bases, 3 bases remained unmatched. CDR1 and CDR2 from the germline V gene are SGHKS and YYEKEE (reference sequence). This CDR3 is 16 amino acids long. CDR3 amino acids: CASSLGGTGGTYEQYF. The DNA for the CDR3 is TGTGCCAGCAGCTTGGGAGGGACAGGGGGCACCTACGAGCAGTACTTC.

The rearrangement links TRBV28 to TRBJ2-7; the D gene is possibly TRBD1 (8 bases). V dropped 5 bases and J dropped 3 bases, with 17 bases sitting between them. CDR3 length equals 15 residues. Germline assignment: CDR1 MDHEN and CDR2 SYDVKM. The DNA of the CDR3 is TGTGCCAGCAGTGTCACAGGGGGGGGAGGCTACGAGCAGTACTTC. This codes for CASSVTGGGGYEQYF.

CDR3 loop: CASSFQGIDSPLHF. CDR3 in DNA: TGTGCCAGCAGCTTCCAGGGGATTGATTCACCCCTCCACTTT. The chain has TRBV5-8 and TRBJ1-6, with D possibly matching TRBD1 (6 bases). CDR1 and CDR2 (germline): SGHTS, YDEGEE. V lost 2 bases and J lost 8, with 11 bases in between. This CDR3 has 14 amino acids.

The rearrangement links TRBV6-1 to TRBJ2-1; D may match TRBD1 or TRBD2 (5 bases each). Per the germline V gene, CDR1 is MNHNS and CDR2 is SASEGT. Trimming took 3 bases from V and 7 from J, leaving 19 bases between them. This CDR3 region has 16 residues. The CDR3 loop reads CASSDPPGRLGNEQFF. The CDR3 region has the DNA TGTGCCAGCAGTGATCCTCCGGGACGCCTGGGAAATGAGCAGTTCTTC.

The rearrangement uses TRBV5-8 and TRBJ1-5, with TRBD1 identical over 8 bases. This CDR3 has 14 amino acids. The germline V gene encodes CDR1 SGHTS and CDR2 YDEGEE. V gave up 3 bases and J gave up 6 bases; unmatched junction bases: 5. The CDR3: CASSSRGLTQPQHF. The CDR3 bases are TGTGCCAGCAGCTCCAGGGGGCTGACTCAGCCCCAGCATTTT.